This TCR beta chain was identified during a study of blood T cell repertoires in COVID-19. Study summary: COVID-19 samples collected from the United States, Italy and Spain covered acute and convalescent phases. Sources were T cells, B-cell-depleted T cells, or PBMCs; the material itself was cDNA or gDNA.

The repertoire was sequenced with immunoSEQ multiplex PCR; TCRdb's copy has only in-frame clones and lacks some. The top ten hold 16% of the sample, which has fewer than 120,000 clones, 82% seen once. Only one count was recorded for this clone. The receptor was isolated from a woman in her sixties or seventies with acute or convalescent COVID-19. The sequencing input was peripheral blood.

The CDR3 sequence: CSVEEGGQPQHF. DNA for the CDR3: TGCAGCGTTGAAGAAGGCGGGCAGCCCCAGCATTTT. V is TRBV29-1 and J is TRBJ1-5; the D is unclear. Germline V CDR1 and CDR2: SQVTM, ANQGSEA. V lost 0 bases, J lost 7 bases, and 7 bases lay in between. The CDR3 spans 12 residues.